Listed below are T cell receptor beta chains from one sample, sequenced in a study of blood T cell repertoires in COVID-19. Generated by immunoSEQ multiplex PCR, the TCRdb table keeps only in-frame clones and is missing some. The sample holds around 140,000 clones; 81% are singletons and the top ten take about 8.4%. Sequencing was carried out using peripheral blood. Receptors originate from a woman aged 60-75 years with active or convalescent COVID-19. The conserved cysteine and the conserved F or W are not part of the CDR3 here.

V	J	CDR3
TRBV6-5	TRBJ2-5	ASSYPIAGEGETQY
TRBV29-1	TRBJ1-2	SVVTGLHGYT
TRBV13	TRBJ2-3	ASSLGQFASTDTQY
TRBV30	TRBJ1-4	AWSVGQGAIGEKLF
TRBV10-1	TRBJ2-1	ASKATSGRADLCNEQF
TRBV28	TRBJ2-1	ASWFPSRVRRGVGRENNEQF
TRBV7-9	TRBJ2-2	AGAGDTGELF
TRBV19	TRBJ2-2	ASSIGGVFNTGELF
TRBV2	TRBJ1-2	ASSESATGDYGYT
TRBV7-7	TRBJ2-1	ASSLGRQGFSNEQF
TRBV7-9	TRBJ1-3	ASSFTADSGNTIY
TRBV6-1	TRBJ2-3	ASSEATAGGLDTQY
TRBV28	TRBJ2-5	ASSPPGGGEETQY
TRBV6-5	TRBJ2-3	ASSSQRGGADTQY
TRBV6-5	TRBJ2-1	ASRRGKAGDNEQF
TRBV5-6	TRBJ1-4	ASSRGQGVERLF
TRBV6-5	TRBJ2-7	ASRPSGSNGEQY
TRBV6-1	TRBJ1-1	ASSESHGEAF
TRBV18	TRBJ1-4	ASSPEDRGNEKLF
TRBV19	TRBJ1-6	ASSTMEDRAYNSPLH
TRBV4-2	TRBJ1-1	ASSQAGTVTEAF
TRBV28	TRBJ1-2	ASILGTGEAYGYT
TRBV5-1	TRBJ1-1	ASSSRTDYVRGTEAF
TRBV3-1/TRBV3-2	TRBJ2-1	ASSRGSRDEQF
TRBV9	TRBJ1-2	ASSVETSRANYGYT
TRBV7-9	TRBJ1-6	ASSLTGLYNSPLH
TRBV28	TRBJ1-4	ASMGVDEKLF
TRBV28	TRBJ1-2	ASLEGQGIRWYGYT
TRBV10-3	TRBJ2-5	AARDNAPGRETQY
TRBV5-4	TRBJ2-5	ASTPGGEETQY
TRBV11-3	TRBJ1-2	ASSHKGVLH
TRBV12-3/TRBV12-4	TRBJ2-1	ASSLGLHGEQF
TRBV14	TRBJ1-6	ASSQERSSYNSPLH
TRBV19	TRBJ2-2	ASSPRGTVNTGELF
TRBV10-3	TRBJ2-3	AIVMTSGISTDTQY
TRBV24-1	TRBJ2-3	ATSDFDRQGTDTQY
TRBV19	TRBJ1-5	ASSVKRDGRRDAQH
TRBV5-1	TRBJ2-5	ASSLGDREWETQY
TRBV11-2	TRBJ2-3	ASSLTGVTTDTQY
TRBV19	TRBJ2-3	ASSIGRGRGTDTQY
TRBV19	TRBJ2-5	ASSIGLQETQY
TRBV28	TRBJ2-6	ASSTGGFPSGANVLT
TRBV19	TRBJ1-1	ASSISTARRNTEAF
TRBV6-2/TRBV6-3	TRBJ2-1	ASSYFLAHEQF
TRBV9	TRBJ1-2	ASSAFGTPNYGYT
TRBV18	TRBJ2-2	ASSPVQGNTGELF